Detailed here is one TCR beta chain. The CDR3 sequence is 15 residues long. Germline V gene lookup returns CDR1 MNHEY and CDR2 SMNVEV (reference sequence). Trimming at V came to 3 bases and at J to 8 bases, leaving 8 bases not matched to a gene. This record comes from a study of blood T cell repertoires in COVID-19. In the study overall: Researchers got acute and convalescent COVID-19 samples from the United States, Italy and Spain. PBMCs, B-cell-depleted T cells, or T cells provided the cDNA or gDNA that made up the material.

Original methodology: Researchers report that nucleated cell counts were estimated from reference gene primer amplification. TCRdb keeps only in-frame clones here, not all; method: immunoSEQ multiplex PCR. V, J and clone size derive from that table, while D and trimming were established from the DNA sequence. Counted here are some 80,000 clones, more than 60% occurring once; the ten biggest clones make up more than 15%. Source material: peripheral blood. This chain joins TRBV27 and TRBJ1-2; the match to TRBD1 covers 11 bases. The TCR was taken from a human donor in a cohort sampled during active COVID-19. The CDR3 DNA reads as TGTGCCAGCAGTTTTGGAGGACAGGGGGCGGGAGGCTACACCTTC. It is translated as CASSFGGQGAGGYTF.